This T cell receptor beta chain was sequenced during a study of T cell repertoires in cytomegalovirus infection. Study-wide context: TCR beta signatures that were public indicated CMV infection and matching HLA type. Study results and limitations: Identification of carriers of CMV plus the relevant HLA was performed using cumulative public TCR beta family frequency. CMV-specific TCR beta clonotypes restricted by HLA-C dominated the ex vivo response.

Per germline, CDR1 SGHTA and CDR2 FQGTGA. There are 18 residues in the CDR3. V shed 3 bases and J shed 2 bases, with 21 bases lying between them. Via MiXCR, TCRdb re-called the reads, giving one row per CDR3 protein. The sample lists about 350,000 distinct CDR3 sequences; roughly a third were seen once. A note on this clonotype: Antigen unknown.

The material sequenced was cultured PBMCs, taken from culture after CMV antigen stimulation. The J gene is TRBJ2-3, the V gene TRBV7-3, with D hard to call. This clonotype originated in a human donor in good health (CMV status not recorded). Some clones in this sample may be carry-over from other donors' samples. The CDR3: CASSLLPDFRHNTDTQYF. CDR3 nucleotide sequence: TGTGCCAGCAGCTTGCTTCCCGACTTCCGACACAACACAGATACGCAGTATTTT.